This T cell receptor (beta chain) was captured in a study of beta chain features in type 1 diabetes. Trimming at V came to 7 bases and at J to 8 bases, leaving 15 bases not matched to a gene. The CDR3 consists of 17 residues. CDR1 and CDR2 from the germline V gene are SGHTA and FQGNSA. Study results and caveats: VDJ junctions from patients with type 1 diabetes contained fewer insertions and more deletions. The question of HLA type influencing TCRB rearrangement was one that remained unresolved here. Relative to healthy donors, patients appeared to have naive, central memory and Treg TCRB repertoires that were more similar.

Of the isolated RNA, all was reverse transcribed, and so the sequenced material was expressed TCRB transcripts. The average read count of naive, central memory and regulatory T cell samples was approximately 3.5 million. Method: immunoSEQ multiplex PCR; TCRdb's copy keeps in-frame clones and lacks some. The sample carries about 180,000 clones, about 13% recorded once. Comment on this clone: Its antigen is unknown.

Sequencing was carried out using central memory CD4+ T cells from blood. This clonotype originated in a woman aged 18-29 years in good health. This rearrangement joins TRBV7-2 to TRBJ2-1; 12 bases are shared with TRBD2. The DNA of the CDR3 is TGTGCCAGCACCCTACTCCCTAGCGGGAGGGGGTCAGATGAGCAGTTCTTC. Residues: CASTLLPSGRGSDEQFF. The variable domain in full, with the rest retrieved from reference TRBV7-2 and TRBJ2-1, is GAGVSQSPSNKVTEKGKDVELRCDPISGHTALYWYRQSLGQGLEFLIYFQGNSAPDKSGLPSDRFSAERTGGSVSTLTIQRTQQEDSAVYLCASTLLPSGRGSDEQFFGPGTRLTVL.